This T cell receptor beta chain was recovered during a study of a mutant IDH1 vaccine in newly diagnosed glioma. About the research overall: Commencement of vaccination occurred 4-6 weeks following radiotherapy alone, or concurrently with temozolomide cycles.

Overall study findings and caveats: It seemed that pseudoprogression was not linked to changes in the top peripheral T cell clonotypes.

Trimming cost V 5 bases and J 3 bases; bases outside gene matches: 9. The CDR3 spans 15 residues. Looked up from germline, CDR1 is SGHNT and CDR2 is YENEEA. Time point defined: week 23, last vaccination. Topical imiquimod accompanied each vaccine dose, which consisted of 300 ug of mutant IDH1 20-mer peptide. This clone showed up just once. The antigen remains unidentified. Clones were sequenced by immunoSEQ multiplex PCR, and TCRdb holds only the in-frame ones, with some missing. The data hold 29,000 or so clones, with roughly 80% observed a single time. The sequencing here drew on PBMCs, taken from a glioma patient whose treatment included an IDH1 peptide vaccine. This sequence originates from a woman between 18 and 30 years old with glioma. The rearrangement joins TRBV11-3 to TRBJ2-7; 8 nucleotides line up with TRBD2. CDR3: CASSATGTSGYEQYF. CDR3 sequence (DNA): TGTGCCAGCAGCGCCACCGGGACTAGTGGCTACGAGCAGTACTTC. The whole variable domain, filled in from reference TRBV11-3 and TRBJ2-7, reads EAGVVQSPRYKIIEKKQPVAFWCNPISGHNTLYWYLQNLGQGPELLIRYENEEAVDDSQLPKDRFSAERLKGVDSTLKIQPAELGDSAVYLCASSATGTSGYEQYFGPGTRLTVT.